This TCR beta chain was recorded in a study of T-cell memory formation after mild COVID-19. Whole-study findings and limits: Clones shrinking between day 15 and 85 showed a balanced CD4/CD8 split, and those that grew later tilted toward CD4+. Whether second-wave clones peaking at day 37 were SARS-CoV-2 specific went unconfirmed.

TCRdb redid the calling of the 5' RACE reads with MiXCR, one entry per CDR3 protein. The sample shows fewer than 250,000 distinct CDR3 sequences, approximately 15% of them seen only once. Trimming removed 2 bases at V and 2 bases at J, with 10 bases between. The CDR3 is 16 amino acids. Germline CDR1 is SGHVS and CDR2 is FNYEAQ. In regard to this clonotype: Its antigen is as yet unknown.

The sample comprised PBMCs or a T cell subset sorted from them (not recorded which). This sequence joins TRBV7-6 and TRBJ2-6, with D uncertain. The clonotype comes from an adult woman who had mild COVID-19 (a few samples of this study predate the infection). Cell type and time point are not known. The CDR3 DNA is TGTGCCAGCAGCTTATTCGCCGGGCCTGGGGCCAACGTCCTGACTTTC. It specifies CASSLFAGPGANVLTF.